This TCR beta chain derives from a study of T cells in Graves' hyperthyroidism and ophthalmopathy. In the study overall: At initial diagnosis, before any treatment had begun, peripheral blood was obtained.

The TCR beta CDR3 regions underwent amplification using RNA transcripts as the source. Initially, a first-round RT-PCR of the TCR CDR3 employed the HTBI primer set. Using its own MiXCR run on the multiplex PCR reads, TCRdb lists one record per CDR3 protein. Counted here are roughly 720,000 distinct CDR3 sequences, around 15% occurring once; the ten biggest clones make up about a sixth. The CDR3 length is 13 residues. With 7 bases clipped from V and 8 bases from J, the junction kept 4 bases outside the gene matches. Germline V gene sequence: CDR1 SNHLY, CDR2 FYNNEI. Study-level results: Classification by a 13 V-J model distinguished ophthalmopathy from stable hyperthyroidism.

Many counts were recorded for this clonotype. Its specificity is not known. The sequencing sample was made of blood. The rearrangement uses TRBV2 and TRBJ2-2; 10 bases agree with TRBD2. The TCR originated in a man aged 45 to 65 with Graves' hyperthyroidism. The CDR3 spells CASTRLAGGELFF. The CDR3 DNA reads TGTGCCAGCACAAGACTAGCGGGTGGGGAGCTGTTTTTT.